The entry below gives a single T cell receptor (beta chain) sequence along with its context. What this receptor recognizes is not known. No per-base quality is available; no much larger clone lies one base away. The trial excluded patients who had a history of autoimmune disease or were on systemic immunosuppression. Peripheral blood for TCR sequencing was collected from all dose cohorts at baseline, on cycle 4 day 1, and on cycle 7 day 1. Samples came from an open-label, multicenter, first-in-human phase I dose-escalation trial of ivuxolimab. Adults with locally advanced or metastatic melanoma, renal cell, hepatocellular, or head and neck squamous cell carcinoma were enrolled in the trial. Before TCR sequencing, CD4+ T cells and CD8+ T cells were sorted from peripheral blood as separate populations. Sequences SGDLS (CDR1) and YYNGEE (CDR2) are obtained from the germline V gene. Taken from cysteine to phenylalanine, the CDR3 has 12 residues. The entry retains the CDR3 DNA only, 36 bases that are in frame from base 1. V lost 2 bases and J lost 10 bases; the stretch between them is 10 bases long.

This specimen comes from a study of OX40 agonist ivuxolimab in advanced cancers. In terms of the full investigation: Ivuxolimab was an agonistic, fully human IgG2 monoclonal antibody directed against OX40 (CD134), a costimulatory receptor. Intravenous ivuxolimab was administered to patients every 2 weeks at six dose levels: 0.01, 0.1, 0.3, 1.5, 3 and 10 mg/kg. Of the roughly 51 patients in dose escalation, around 20 had hepatocellular carcinoma, some 15 had melanoma, 9 had renal cell carcinoma and 9 had head and neck cancer. A male proportion of almost 85% and a mean age of approximately 55 years, ranging from roughly 20 to 80, were recorded for the dose-escalation cohort. Patients were allowed to have had prior anti-PD-1, anti-PD-L1 or anti-CTLA-4 therapy, and 40% to 45% of the dose-escalation patients had been treated with checkpoint inhibitors. Partial responses occurred in three dose-escalation patients: two with cutaneous melanoma and one with hepatocellular carcinoma. Peripheral TCRbeta sequencing was intended to test whether TCR sequence diversity was altered and clonal T-cell expansion was caused by ivuxolimab. The paper reports the monotherapy dose-escalation portion (N of about 50 patients) of the phase I ivuxolimab trial.

For sequencing of the TCRbeta CDR3 region, genomic DNA was extracted from the sorted cells. The immunoSEQ Assay was used for sequencing of TCRbeta CDR3 regions. The table was pulled from immuneACCESS by TCRdb, which kept in-frame rearrangements only. Such tables lose some clones; where checked, under half of the loss comes from unresolved V genes, and the rest has no known cause. This sample comprises around 53,000 clones, around nine tenths of them detected only once. The ten top clones hold 0.55% to 0.65% of the sample. The investigation overall reported the following: After ivuxolimab, expanded clones were on average more numerous among CD8+ T cells than among CD4+ T cells. The antigen specificity of the clonally expanded peripheral T cells was not determined. Partial responders in the 0.1-3.0 mg/kg groups had among the lowest normalized peripheral clonal expansion, especially among CD8+ T cells. At doses of 0.1 to 3.0 mg/kg, clonal expansion of both CD4+ and CD8+ T cells in blood was seen between baseline and week 6. Low levels of normalized T-cell clonal expansion were also shown by some nonresponding patients.

This sequence was found in an adult with an advanced solid tumor such as melanoma, head and neck, liver or kidney cancer. Here the chain combines TRBV9 and TRBJ2-1, and TRBD2 may be the D gene, going by 5 matching bases. The material was CD4+ or CD8+ T cells sorted from blood, obtained in a trial of the OX40 agonist ivuxolimab. The nucleotides read TGTGCCAGCAGCGTGCGGAGAGGGGAGCAGTTCTTC. It encodes CASSVRRGEQFF.